This T cell receptor beta chain was captured in a study of T cells in Graves' hyperthyroidism and ophthalmopathy. The J segment lost 4 bases and the V segment lost 5 bases, leaving 4 bases of the junction unmatched. The CDR3 sequence is 15 residues long. Germline V gene sequence: CDR1 LGHDT, CDR2 YNNKEL (reference sequence). TCR beta CDR3 sequences were amplified from RNA transcripts. A first-round RT-PCR of the TCR CDR3 used the HTBI primer set. TCRdb reprocessed the multiplex PCR reads with MiXCR, giving one entry per CDR3 protein. The sample contains approximately 300,000 distinct CDR3 sequences, roughly 15% of which appear only once. Any patient presenting with uncontrolled infection, other autoimmune disease, pregnancy or lactation was left out.

Source material: blood. The gene calls are TRBV3-1 and TRBJ2-5; 13 bases map to TRBD2. The sequence was collected from a man between 25 and 39 years old with Graves' hyperthyroidism. The chain's CDR3 is CASSFTSGRGETQYF. CDR3 DNA sequence: TGTGCCAGCAGCTTTACTAGCGGGAGGGGAGAGACCCAGTACTTC.